The sequence of this T cell receptor (beta chain) was determined in a study of T cells in Graves' hyperthyroidism and ophthalmopathy. V lost 8 bases and J lost 5, with 9 bases in between. The CDR3 is made up of 11 amino acids. RNA transcripts gave rise to amplified TCR beta CDR3 regions. The HTBI set primed first-round TCR CDR3 RT-PCR. TCRdb passed the multiplex PCR reads through MiXCR, listing each CDR3 protein once. Counted here are 800,000 or so distinct CDR3 sequences, over 35% occurring once; the ten biggest clones make up approximately 8.7%. The V call is TRBV12-3 or TRBV12-4, the J call TRBJ2-5, with D tentatively TRBD2 (6 bases). The source of this sequence is a man between 18 and 29 years old with Graves' hyperthyroidism. Specimen: blood. The CDR3 DNA follows: TGTGCCAGCTGTGGGAGGGAGACCCAGTACTTC. It codes for CASCGRETQYF.